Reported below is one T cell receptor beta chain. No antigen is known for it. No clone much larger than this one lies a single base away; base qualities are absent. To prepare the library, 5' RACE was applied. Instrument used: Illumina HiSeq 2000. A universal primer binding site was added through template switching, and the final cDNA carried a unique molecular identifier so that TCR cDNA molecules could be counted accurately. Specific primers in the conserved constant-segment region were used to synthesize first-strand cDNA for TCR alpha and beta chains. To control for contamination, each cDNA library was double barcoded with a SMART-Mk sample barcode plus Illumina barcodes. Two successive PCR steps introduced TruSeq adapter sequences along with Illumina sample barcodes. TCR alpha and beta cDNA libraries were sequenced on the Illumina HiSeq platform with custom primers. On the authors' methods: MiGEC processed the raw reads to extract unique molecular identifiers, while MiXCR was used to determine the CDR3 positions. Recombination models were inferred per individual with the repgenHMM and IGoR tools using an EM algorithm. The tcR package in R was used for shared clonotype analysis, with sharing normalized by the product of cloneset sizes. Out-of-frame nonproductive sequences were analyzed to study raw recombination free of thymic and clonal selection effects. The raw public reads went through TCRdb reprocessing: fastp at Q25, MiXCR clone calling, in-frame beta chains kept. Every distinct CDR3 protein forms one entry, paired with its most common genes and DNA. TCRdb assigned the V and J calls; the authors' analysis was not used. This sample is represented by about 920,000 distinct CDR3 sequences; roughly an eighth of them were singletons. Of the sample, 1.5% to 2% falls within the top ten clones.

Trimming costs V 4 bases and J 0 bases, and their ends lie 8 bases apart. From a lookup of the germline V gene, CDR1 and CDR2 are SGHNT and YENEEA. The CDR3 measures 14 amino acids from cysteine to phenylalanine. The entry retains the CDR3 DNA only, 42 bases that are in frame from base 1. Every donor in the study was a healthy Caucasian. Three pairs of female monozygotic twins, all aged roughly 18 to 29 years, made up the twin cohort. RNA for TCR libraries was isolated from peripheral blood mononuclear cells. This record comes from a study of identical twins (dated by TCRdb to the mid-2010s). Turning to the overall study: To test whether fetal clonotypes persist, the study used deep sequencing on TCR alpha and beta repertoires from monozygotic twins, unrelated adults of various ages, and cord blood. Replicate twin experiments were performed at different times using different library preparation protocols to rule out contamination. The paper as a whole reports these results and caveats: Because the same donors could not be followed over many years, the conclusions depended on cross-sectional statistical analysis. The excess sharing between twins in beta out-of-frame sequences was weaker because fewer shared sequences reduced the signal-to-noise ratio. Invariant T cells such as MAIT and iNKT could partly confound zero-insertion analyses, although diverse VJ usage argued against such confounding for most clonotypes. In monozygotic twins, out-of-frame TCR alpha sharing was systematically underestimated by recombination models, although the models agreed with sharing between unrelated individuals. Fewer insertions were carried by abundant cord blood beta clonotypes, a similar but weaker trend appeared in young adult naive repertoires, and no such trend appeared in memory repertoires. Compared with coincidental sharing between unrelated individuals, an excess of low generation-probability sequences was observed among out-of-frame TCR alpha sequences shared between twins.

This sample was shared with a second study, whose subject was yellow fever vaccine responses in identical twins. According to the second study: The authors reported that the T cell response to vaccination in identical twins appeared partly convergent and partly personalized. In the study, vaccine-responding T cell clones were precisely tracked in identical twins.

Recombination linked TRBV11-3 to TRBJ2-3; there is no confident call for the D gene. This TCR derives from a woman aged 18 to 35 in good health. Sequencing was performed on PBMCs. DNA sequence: TGTGCCAGCAGCTCACATAGAAGCACAGATACGCAGTATTTT. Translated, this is CASSSHRSTDTQYF.